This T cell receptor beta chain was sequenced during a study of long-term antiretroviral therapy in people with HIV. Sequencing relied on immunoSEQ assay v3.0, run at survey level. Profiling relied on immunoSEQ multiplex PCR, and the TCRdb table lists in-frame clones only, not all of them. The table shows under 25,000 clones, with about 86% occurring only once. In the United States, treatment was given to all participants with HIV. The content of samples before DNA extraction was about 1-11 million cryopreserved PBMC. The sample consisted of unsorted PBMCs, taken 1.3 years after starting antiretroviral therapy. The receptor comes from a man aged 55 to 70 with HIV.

Written as DNA, the CDR3 is TGCAGCGTTTGGGCAGAGGGCCACTACGAGCAGTACTTC. Amino acids: CSVWAEGHYEQYF. This chain uses TRBV29-1 with TRBJ2-7, with D maybe TRBD2 (5 bases). The CDR3 extends over 13 amino acids. The germline V and J ends were trimmed by 5 bases and 3 bases, with 14 bases remaining between them. Germline loops: CDR1 SQVTM, CDR2 ANQGSEA.